This TCR beta chain was found in a study of cytomegalovirus exposure and HLA in healthy donors. This clone turned up a few times. CDR3 length: 15 residues. Germline V gene sequence: CDR1 SGHVS, CDR2 FQNEAQ. The ends lost 7 bases at V and 2 bases at J; junction bases unmatched: 9. PCR amplification relied on 60 Vbeta primers (plus 13 Jbeta primers). Sequenced by immunoSEQ multiplex PCR; TCRdb stores in-frame clones only, minus some. In the table there are 150,000 to 200,000 clones, about 79% of which are singletons. Sequencing was done on a sample of PBMCs. This clonotype was obtained from a woman aged 45-65 years in good health and CMV-seropositive. The chain carries TRBV7-8 and TRBJ2-3; the match to TRBD2 covers 7 bases. DNA for the CDR3: TGTGCCAGCAAAGGGCTAGCGGCCACCACAGATACGCAGTATTTT. Translation: CASKGLAATTDTQYF. The full variable domain, with the rest looked up from reference TRBV7-8 and TRBJ2-3, is GAGVSQSPRYKVAKRGQDVALRCDPISGHVSLFWYQQALGQGPEFLTYFQNEAQLDKSGLPSDRFFAERPEGSVSTLKIQRTQQEDSAVYLCASKGLAATTDTQYFGPGTRLTVL.